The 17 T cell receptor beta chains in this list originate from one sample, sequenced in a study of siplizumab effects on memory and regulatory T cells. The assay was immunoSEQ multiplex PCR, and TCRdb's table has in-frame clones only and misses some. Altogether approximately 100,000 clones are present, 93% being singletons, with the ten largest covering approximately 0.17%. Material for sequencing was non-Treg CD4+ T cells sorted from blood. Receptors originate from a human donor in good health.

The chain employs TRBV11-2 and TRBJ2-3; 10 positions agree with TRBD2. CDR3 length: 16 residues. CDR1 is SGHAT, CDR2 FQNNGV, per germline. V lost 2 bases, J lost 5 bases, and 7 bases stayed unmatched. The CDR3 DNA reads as TGTGCCAGCAGCTTACGTCCAGCGGGGGGGCAAGATACGCAGTATTTT. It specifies CASSLRPAGGQDTQYF.

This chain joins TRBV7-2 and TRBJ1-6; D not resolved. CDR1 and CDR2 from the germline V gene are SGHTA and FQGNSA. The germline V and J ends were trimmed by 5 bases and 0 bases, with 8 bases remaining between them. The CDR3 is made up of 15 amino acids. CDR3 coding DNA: TGTGCCAGCAGCCGGGAGAGCTCCTATAATTCACCCCTCCACTTT. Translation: CASSRESSYNSPLHF.

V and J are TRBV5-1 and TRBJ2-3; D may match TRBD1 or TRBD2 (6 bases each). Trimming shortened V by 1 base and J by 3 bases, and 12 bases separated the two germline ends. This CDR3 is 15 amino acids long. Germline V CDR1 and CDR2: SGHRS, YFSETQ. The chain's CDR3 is CASSLWGASTDTQYF. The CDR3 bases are TGCGCCAGCAGCTTGTGGGGGGCCTCGACAGATACGCAGTATTTT.

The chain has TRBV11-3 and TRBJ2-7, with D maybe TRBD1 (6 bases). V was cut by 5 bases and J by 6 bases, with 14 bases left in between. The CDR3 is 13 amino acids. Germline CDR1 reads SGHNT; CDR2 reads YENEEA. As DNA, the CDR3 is TGTGCCAGCAGCCACAGGGAGTCCGGCGAGCAGTACTTC. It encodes CASSHRESGEQYF.

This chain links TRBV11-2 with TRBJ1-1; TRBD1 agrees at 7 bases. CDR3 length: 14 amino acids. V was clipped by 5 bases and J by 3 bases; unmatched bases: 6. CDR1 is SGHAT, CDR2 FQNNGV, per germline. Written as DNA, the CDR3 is TGTGCCAGCAGCCAGACAGGGTCTTACACTGAAGCTTTCTTT. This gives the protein CASSQTGSYTEAFF. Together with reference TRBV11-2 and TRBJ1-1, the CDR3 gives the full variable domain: EAGVAQSPRYKIIEKRQSVAFWCNPISGHATLYWYQQILGQGPKLLIQFQNNGVVDDSQLPKDRFSAERLKGVDSTLKIQPAKLEDSAVYLCASSQTGSYTEAFFGQGTRLTVV.

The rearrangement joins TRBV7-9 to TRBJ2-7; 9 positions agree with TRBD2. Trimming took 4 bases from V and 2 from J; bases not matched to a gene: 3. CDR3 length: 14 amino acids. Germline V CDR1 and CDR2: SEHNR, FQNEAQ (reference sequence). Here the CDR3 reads CASSSSSGAYEQYF. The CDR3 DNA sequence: TGTGCCAGCAGCTCTTCTAGCGGGGCCTACGAGCAGTACTTC.

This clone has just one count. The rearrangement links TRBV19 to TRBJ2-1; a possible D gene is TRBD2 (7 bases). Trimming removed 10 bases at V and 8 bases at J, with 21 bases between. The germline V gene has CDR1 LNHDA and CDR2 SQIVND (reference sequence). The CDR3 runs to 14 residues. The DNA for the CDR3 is TGTGCCACCGGTCCTCGGGGGGCGGGGCATGAGCAGTTCTTC. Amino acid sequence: CATGPRGAGHEQFF.

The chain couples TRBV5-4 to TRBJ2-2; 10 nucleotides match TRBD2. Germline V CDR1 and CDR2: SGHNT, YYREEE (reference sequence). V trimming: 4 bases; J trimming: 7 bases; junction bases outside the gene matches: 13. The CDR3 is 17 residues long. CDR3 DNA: TGTGCCAGCAGCACTAGCACAGCGGGGGGGCCGGGCGGGGAGCTGTTTTTT. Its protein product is CASSTSTAGGPGGELFF.

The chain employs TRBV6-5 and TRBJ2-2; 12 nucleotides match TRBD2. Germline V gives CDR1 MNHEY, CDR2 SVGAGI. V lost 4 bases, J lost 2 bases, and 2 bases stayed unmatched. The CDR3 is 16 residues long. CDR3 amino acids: CASSSLAGGNTGELFF. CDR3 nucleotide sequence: TGTGCCAGCAGTTCACTAGCGGGGGGTAACACCGGGGAGCTGTTTTTT.

The CDR3 sequence: CASGTGGETQYF. The CDR3 DNA reads TGTGCTAGTGGTACAGGGGGAGAGACCCAGTACTTC. The J gene is TRBJ2-5, the V gene TRBV12-5; 8 nucleotides align to TRBD1. Unmatched junction bases numbered 0, after V lost 5 bases and J lost 4 bases. CDR3 length: 12 residues. Germline V gene data show CDR1 as LGHNT and CDR2 as FRNRAP.

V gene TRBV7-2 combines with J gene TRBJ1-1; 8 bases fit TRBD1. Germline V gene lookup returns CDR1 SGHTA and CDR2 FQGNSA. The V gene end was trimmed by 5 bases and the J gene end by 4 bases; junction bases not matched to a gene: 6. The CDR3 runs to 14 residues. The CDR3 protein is CASSTWTGFTEAFF. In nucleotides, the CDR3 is TGTGCCAGCAGCACGTGGACAGGGTTCACTGAAGCTTTCTTT.

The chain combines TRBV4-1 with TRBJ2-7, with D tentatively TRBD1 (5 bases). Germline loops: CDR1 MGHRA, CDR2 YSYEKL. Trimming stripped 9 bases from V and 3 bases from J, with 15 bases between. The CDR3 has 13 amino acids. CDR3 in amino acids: CASARQTLYEQYF. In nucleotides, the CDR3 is TGCGCCAGTGCGAGACAGACCCTCTACGAGCAGTACTTC.

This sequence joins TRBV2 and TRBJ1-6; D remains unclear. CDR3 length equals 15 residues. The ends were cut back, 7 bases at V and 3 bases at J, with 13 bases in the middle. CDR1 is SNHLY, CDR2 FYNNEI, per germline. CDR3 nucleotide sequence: TGTGCCAGCACAGGAGGGCCGAGCTATAATTCACCCCTCCACTTT. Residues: CASTGGPSYNSPLHF.

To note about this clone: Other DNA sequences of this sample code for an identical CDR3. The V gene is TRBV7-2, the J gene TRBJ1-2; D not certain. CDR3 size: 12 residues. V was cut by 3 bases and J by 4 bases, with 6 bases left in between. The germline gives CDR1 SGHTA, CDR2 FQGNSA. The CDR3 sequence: CASSFRSYGYTF. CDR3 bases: TGTGCCAGCAGCTTTCGGAGCTATGGCTACACCTTC.

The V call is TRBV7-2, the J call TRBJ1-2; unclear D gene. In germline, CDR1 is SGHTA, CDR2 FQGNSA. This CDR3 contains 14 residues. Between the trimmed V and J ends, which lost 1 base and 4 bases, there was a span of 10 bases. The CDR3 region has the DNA TGTGCCAGCAGCTTAGGTCCGGGATCCTATGGCTACACCTTC. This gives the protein CASSLGPGSYGYTF.

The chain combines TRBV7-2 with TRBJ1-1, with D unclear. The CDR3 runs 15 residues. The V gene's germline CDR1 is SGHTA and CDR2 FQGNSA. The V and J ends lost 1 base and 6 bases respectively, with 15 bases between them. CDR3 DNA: TGTGCCAGCAGCTTAGAGGTTATTCGTGTCTCTGAAGCTTTCTTT. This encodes CASSLEVIRVSEAFF.

Written as DNA, the CDR3 is TGTGCCAGCAAAAGCGGGGAGTCCGGCGCCGGGGAGCTGTTTTTT. Its translation: CASKSGESGAGELFF. The J gene is TRBJ2-2, the V gene TRBV6-6; the match to TRBD2 covers 7 bases. Germline CDR1 MNHNY, CDR2 SVGAGI (reference sequence). CDR3 size: 15 residues. V gave up 7 bases and J gave up 6 bases; unmatched junction bases: 11.